Listed below are T cell receptor beta chains from one sample, sequenced in a study of neurological immune-mediated disorders. One entry per CDR3 protein, called by TCRdb with MiXCR from the 5' RACE reads. The data show approximately 50,000 distinct CDR3 sequences, around 3.1% seen once. The sequencing input was PBMCs. These receptors were taken from a man between 40 and 49 years old with multiple sclerosis. CDR3s include the opening cysteine and the closing phenylalanine or tryptophan. Each record gives: V gene, J gene, clone size, D gene, CDR3 DNA, CDR3 protein. The D gene is left open where the match is weak. For some rows the clone size is stated as once, few or many, or as a class when expanded; others skip it.

>TRBV10-3|TRBJ1-1|many|NA
TGTGCCATCAGTGAAATCGGGGGGAACACTGAAGCTTTCTTT
CAISEIGGNTEAFF
>TRBV24-1|TRBJ2-3|many|NA
TGTGCCACCAGTGATCCCAGCACCACAGATACGCAGTATTTT
CATSDPSTTDTQYF
>TRBV12-3/TRBV12-4|TRBJ2-7|many|NA
TGTGCCAGCAGTTTATATCCAGGGCTTACCTACGAGCAGTACTTC
CASSLYPGLTYEQYF
>TRBV20-1|TRBJ1-1|many|TRBD1
TGCAGTGCTAGAAGGAGGGGACAGGACGGGGGAGCTTTCTTT
CSARRRGQDGGAFF
>TRBV5-5|TRBJ1-6|many|NA
TGTGCCAGCAGCTTTCGGGGCTCCTATAATTCACCCCTCCACTTT
CASSFRGSYNSPLHF
>TRBV5-1|TRBJ1-6|many|TRBD1
TGCGCCAGCAGCTTGGAACAGGGGGTTAATTCACCCCTCCACTTT
CASSLEQGVNSPLHF
>TRBV10-3|TRBJ2-7|few|TRBD1
TGTGCCATCAGTGACAGGGACAGGGCTTCCTACGAGCAGTACTTC
CAISDRDRASYEQYF
>TRBV20-1|TRBJ2-7|NA|NA
TGCAGTGCTGGTGGGGCTAGAGGCGGCTTC
CSAGGARGGF
>TRBV6-5|TRBJ2-7|many|NA
TGTGCCAGCAGCCGCTCGACAGATCCAGGGTACGAGCAGTACTTC
CASSRSTDPGYEQYF
>TRBV5-1|TRBJ1-1|NA|NA
TGCGCCAGCAGCTTGGAGGGGGGAGCGAACACTGAAGCTTTCTTT
CASSLEGGANTEAFF
>TRBV20-1|TRBJ2-7|many|NA
TGCAGTGCCGACGGGGAGGGGGGGAAAGGCGAGCAGTACTTC
CSADGEGGKGEQYF
>TRBV6-5|TRBJ1-2|many|NA
TGTGCCAGCAGTTACTCCGTCCCTAACTATGGCTACACCTTC
CASSYSVPNYGYTF
>TRBV29-1|TRBJ2-2|NA|NA
TGCAGCGCGTCGGGGGGGACAGACACCGGGGAGCTGTTTTTT
CSASGGTDTGELFF
>TRBV20-1|TRBJ2-5|many|NA
TGCAGTGCTAGTGACGGTTGGACGTACCAAGAGACCCAGTACTTC
CSASDGWTYQETQYF
>TRBV10-1|TRBJ1-1|NA|NA
TGCGCCAGCAGTGAGTCTGTGGGGCGCGACACTGAAGCTTTCTTT
CASSESVGRDTEAFF
>TRBV14|TRBJ2-2|many|NA
TGTGCCAGCAGCCAAGGGACTATAATACGCGGGGAGCTGTTTTTT
CASSQGTIIRGELFF
>TRBV6-5|TRBJ1-5|many|NA
TGTGCCAGCAGTTACGGGGGCGGCAATCAGCCCCAGAATTTT
CASSYGGGNQPQNF
>TRBV20-1|TRBJ2-4|many|NA
TGCAGTGCTAGAGATTACAGGCAGGGTGAGAACATTCAGTACTTC
CSARDYRQGENIQYF
>TRBV5-1|TRBJ1-2|many|NA
TGCGCCAGCAGCTTGGCCAGTCGCTATGGCTACACCTTC
CASSLASRYGYTF
>TRBV14|TRBJ2-1|few|TRBD2
TGTGCCAGCAGCCAAGAAAAGCGGACTAGCGGGGTTCGAGTGTTTAGGCTACCCAATGAGCAGTTCTTC
CASSQEKRTSGVRVFRLPNEQFF
>TRBV5-5|TRBJ2-2|many|NA
TGTGCCAGCAGCTTGTCCGCGGGACAACGCACCGGGGAGCTGTTTTTT
CASSLSAGQRTGELFF
>TRBV25-1|TRBJ2-3|many|NA
TGTGCCAGTGGGCTGGGGGGGGGCCCAGATACGCAGTATTTT
CASGLGGGPDTQYF
>TRBV10-3|TRBJ1-5|many|NA
TGTGCCATCAGTGGAGGGAACAATCAGCCCCAGAATTTT
CAISGGNNQPQNF
>TRBV7-9|TRBJ2-1|many|TRBD2
TGTGCCAGCAGCCCGGGGGGGCCTTCCTACAATGAGCAGTTCTTC
CASSPGGPSYNEQFF
>TRBV5-1|TRBJ1-1|many|TRBD1
TGCGCCAGCAGCTCAGACAGGGAAGACACTGAAGCTTTCTTT
CASSSDREDTEAFF
>TRBV7-6|TRBJ2-3|many|TRBD2
TGTGCCAGCAGCTTAGGAAGCGGGGTAGGCACAGATACGCAGTATTTT
CASSLGSGVGTDTQYF
>TRBV25-1|TRBJ2-7|many|NA
TGTGCCAGCAGTCCTCAGACGGCTAGCTCCTACGAGCAGTACTTC
CASSPQTASSYEQYF
>TRBV4-1|TRBJ1-1|many|TRBD1
TGCGCCAGCAGCGCCCGACAGGGATGGGGCACTGAAGCTTTCTTT
CASSARQGWGTEAFF
>TRBV3-1|TRBJ1-5|many|NA
TGTGCCAGCAGCTTCGGGACACATAGCAATCAGCCCCAGCATTTT
CASSFGTHSNQPQHF
>TRBV5-6|TRBJ1-4|many|NA
TGTGCCAGCAGCTTCGGCGCAACTAATGAAAAACTGTTTTTT
CASSFGATNEKLFF
>TRBV19|TRBJ1-3|many|NA
TGTGCCAGTAGTATTACAGGGCGCTCTGGAAACACCATATATTTT
CASSITGRSGNTIYF
>TRBV20-1|TRBJ1-1|many|NA
TGCAGTGCTAACCCCGCTTTCGTCGGCAGCATGAACACTGAAGCTTTCTTT
CSANPAFVGSMNTEAFF
>TRBV29-1|TRBJ2-2|many|TRBD2
TGCAGCGTTGAAAGGTCTAGCGGGGGGCAGCAGGGGGAGCTGTTTTTT
CSVERSSGGQQGELFF
>TRBV7-2|TRBJ1-5|NA|NA
TGTGCCAGCAGCGGGGGGTATAGCAATCAGCCCCAGAATTTT
CASSGGYSNQPQNF
>TRBV7-2|TRBJ1-4|many|NA
TGTGCCAGCAGCTTAGGAGGAGGGGGACCGGTTGAAAAACTGTTTTTT
CASSLGGGGPVEKLFF
>TRBV7-7|TRBJ2-2|many|NA
TGTGCCAGCAGCTTAGGAGAAGGGAACACCGGGGAGCTGTTTTTT
CASSLGEGNTGELFF
>TRBV3-1|TRBJ1-5|many|NA
TGTGCCAGCAGCCAAGGAACCGGGGGCCAGCATTTT
CASSQGTGGQHF
>TRBV6-6|TRBJ2-3|many|TRBD1
TGTGCCAGCAACAGAGCACCGGGACAGGGCACAGATACGCAGTATTTT
CASNRAPGQGTDTQYF
>TRBV18|TRBJ2-5|many|TRBD2
TGTGCCAGCTCACCAGGGACTAGTAGAGAGACCCAGTACTTC
CASSPGTSRETQYF
>TRBV5-6|TRBJ2-3|many|NA
TGTGCCAGCAGCTTACGAGGGCCGGGAGATACGCAGTATTTT
CASSLRGPGDTQYF
>TRBV20-1|TRBJ1-1|NA|NA
TGCAGTGCTAGAGGAGGAAAGGGGAACACTGAAGCTTTCTTT
CSARGGKGNTEAFF
>TRBV29-1|TRBJ2-2|many|NA
TGCAGCGTTAGGGGGGCCGGGGAGCTGTTTTTT
CSVRGAGELFF
>TRBV20-1|TRBJ2-1|many|TRBD1
TGCAGTGCTAGAGTGCCGACAGGGTACAATGAGCAGTTCTTC
CSARVPTGYNEQFF
>TRBV25-1|TRBJ2-3|many|NA
TGTGCCAGCAGTGGGACTACAGATACGCAGTATTTT
CASSGTTDTQYF
>TRBV18|TRBJ2-7|NA|TRBD1
TGTGCCAGCTCACCACAGGGGGCGTCCGACTACGAGCAGTACTTC
CASSPQGASDYEQYF
>TRBV5-6|TRBJ2-3|many|NA
TGTGCCAGCAGCTTGGTGGGGTCAGGCACAGATACGCAGTATTTT
CASSLVGSGTDTQYF
>TRBV7-9|TRBJ1-2|many|TRBD1
TGTGCCAGCAGCCCTGTGGGACAGGGCAGTCAGAGCGATGGCTACACCTTC
CASSPVGQGSQSDGYTF
>TRBV9|TRBJ2-1|many|NA
TGTGCCAGCAGCGTAGCGGGGGCGAACAATGAGCAGTTCTTC
CASSVAGANNEQFF
>TRBV5-5|TRBJ1-5|many|NA
TGTGCCAGCAGCTTCCGATACGGAGCCCCTGGAAGCAATCAGCCCCAGCATTTT
CASSFRYGAPGSNQPQHF
>TRBV20-1|TRBJ2-3|many|NA
TGCAGTGCTAAAGGGGGGGATACGCAGTATTTT
CSAKGGDTQYF
>TRBV21-1|TRBJ2-3|many|NA
TGTGCCAGCAGCAGCCCAACTAGCGACTCTAGCACAGATACGCAGTATTTT
CASSSPTSDSSTDTQYF
>TRBV3-1|TRBJ1-4|many|NA
TGTGCCAGCAGCCGCCGGGGCTCTAATGAAAAACTGTTTTTT
CASSRRGSNEKLFF
>TRBV29-1|TRBJ2-2|many|NA
TGCAGCGTGGGGGATGGCGCAGGGAGCACCGGGGAGCTGTTTTTT
CSVGDGAGSTGELFF
>TRBV20-1|TRBJ1-3|many|NA
TGCAGTGCTAGAGATCGGCGGCAAGGAAACACCATATATTTT
CSARDRRQGNTIYF
>TRBV12-3/TRBV12-4|TRBJ1-2|few|TRBD1
TGTGCCAGCAGTTTAGGCGACAGGGGAAAAGGCTACACCTTC
CASSLGDRGKGYTF
>TRBV3-1|TRBJ1-6|many|NA
TGTGCCAGCAGCCAAGGTCTCCCCAGGATCCTCCACTTT
CASSQGLPRILHF
>TRBV5-1|TRBJ2-7|many|NA
TGCGCCAGCAGTTCGAAAGGTTCCCGCGAGCAGTACTTC
CASSSKGSREQYF
>TRBV12-3/TRBV12-4|TRBJ2-3|many|NA
TGTGCCAGTGGAAGTTCGAGTCCGGGCACAGATACGCAGTATTTT
CASGSSSPGTDTQYF